This T cell receptor (beta chain) appears in the sequencing data of a study of graft-versus-host responses after intestinal transplantation. Background on the study: Each recipient received anti-thymocyte globulin induction, then tacrolimus and steroids for about 3 years.

Germline CDR1 and CDR2: MNHEY and SVGAGI. The CDR3 covers 14 residues. With 5 bases removed from V and 8 bases from J, the gap between germline ends came to 13 bases. Study-wide results and caveats: Some GvH clones appeared in ileal mucosa or blood before recipient bone marrow.

Clones were read by immunoSEQ multiplex PCR, and TCRdb kept only the in-frame ones, dropping some. The sample has 100,000 to 140,000 clones; roughly 89% are singletons. With regard to this clone: The antigen remains undetermined.

The genes are TRBV6-5 and TRBJ1-6; D uncertain. The sample was unstimulated CD4+ T cells sorted from spleen or lymph node cells, taken before transplant. The TCR comes from a human donor who was the organ donor for an intestinal transplant. The CDR3 sequence is CASSQTGFYSPLHF. The CDR3 DNA is TGTGCCAGCAGTCAGACGGGCTTTTATTCACCCCTCCACTTT.